These T cell receptor beta chains were read from a single sample in a study of blood T cell repertoires in COVID-19. Repertoires were generated with immunoSEQ multiplex PCR, while TCRdb's copy carries only in-frame clones and drops some. The repertoire holds around 93,000 clones, about 90% seen once, with around 10% in the top ten. Sequenced sample: peripheral blood. All receptors derive from an older man with acute or convalescent COVID-19. CDR3s leave out the opening cysteine and the closing phenylalanine or tryptophan. A D gene is named only where the DNA matches it firmly.

TRBV11-2 | TRBD1 | ASSSDRAGNTIY
TRBV5-6 | NA | ASSPSTNEKLF
TRBV5-5 | TRBD1 | ASSPLPGQGRENTIY
TRBV2 | NA | ATQDTMNTEAF
TRBV28 | TRBD1 | ASRSTLDRASGNTIY
TRBV9 | NA | ASSVTRVNTGELF
TRBV12-2 | NA | AKEALNTEAF
TRBV19 | NA | ASSSGVYGYT
TRBV30 | TRBD1 | AWSPPGQGRETQY
TRBV7-2 | TRBD1 | ASSTTGAAYTNYGYT
TRBV9 | NA | ASSVYGGANSPLH
TRBV6-4 | NA | ASSDPGYGYT
TRBV24-1 | NA | ATSVSDTQY
TRBV2 | TRBD1 | ASSYNQGAGTDTQY
TRBV6-1 | TRBD2 | ASSEYRLAGVQETQY
TRBV5-1 | TRBD2 | ASSLVASGISTDTQY
TRBV5-1 | NA | ASSSDSNTIY
TRBV7-2 | TRBD1 | ASSLGTGVLYSPLH
TRBV4-3 | NA | ASSQENGGDGDTQY
TRBV6-5 | NA | ASSRQASTDTQY
TRBV5-1 | NA | ASSPPPGVSTDTQY
TRBV19 | NA | ASSIMRGGRSTDTQY
TRBV7-9 | TRBD1 | ASSPLGTGRNTEAF
TRBV5-1 | TRBD2 | ASSLGGGRAPPNEQF
TRBV28 | NA | ASSLQGGSPLH
TRBV5-1 | TRBD1 | ASSHRDRGNTEAF
TRBV7-3 | NA | ASSQGGNSEAF
TRBV5-1 | NA | ASSLTVSYNEQF
TRBV3-1/TRBV3-2 | TRBD1 | ASSLSRGFYNEKLF
TRBV5-1 | NA | ASSLGGGTYGYT
TRBV10-2 | NA | ASSDRTNEQF
TRBV9 | NA | ASSGPGLLSYEQY
TRBV11-2 | NA | ASSPMSGSYNEQF
TRBV24-1 | TRBD2 | ATSEGLAGGPRLGTDTQY
TRBV20-1 | NA | SVSGKETQY
TRBV5-4 | NA | ASSLGTEFYGYT
TRBV3-1/TRBV3-2 | NA | ASSLSGYPSYEQY
TRBV7-2 | NA | ASSLGGYNSPLH
TRBV6-6 | NA | ASSLRQEHQPQH
TRBV18 | NA | ASSRGLDETQY
TRBV14 | TRBD2 | ASSQVGGLEETQY
TRBV5-6 | NA | ASSLASNTGELF
TRBV10-3 | NA | AISESYGGGEQF
TRBV30 | TRBD1 | AWSGDRPIGNQPQH
TRBV24-1 | NA | ATAGGGNQPQH
TRBV25-1 | TRBD1 | ASKGTGSSYEQY
TRBV19 | NA | ASSITGRAEAF
TRBV5-5 | TRBD1 | ASSLGQGERGYT
TRBV9 | NA | ASSIWAGSSGNTIY
TRBV6-5 | NA | ASSDRWSSTEAF
TRBV18 | TRBD2 | ASSPYTSGLGFSYEQY
TRBV30 | NA | AWSAQGTDTQY
TRBV11-2 | NA | ASSLVTNTEAF
TRBV6-5 | NA | ASSMGQSNQPQH
TRBV19 | TRBD1 | ASSSGTGGHPQETQY